This is a list of T cell receptor beta chains from one sample in a study of blood T cell repertoires in COVID-19. Libraries were prepared by immunoSEQ multiplex PCR; TCRdb keeps only in-frame clonotypes and omits some of them. The sample comprises some 100,000 clones, about 85% of which are singletons, and more than 1.5% rests with the top ten. Sequencing was carried out using peripheral blood. The receptor set was obtained from a woman aged 70-85 years with active or convalescent COVID-19. Each CDR3 is given with its conserved first and last residue. The order of the fields is V gene, J gene, clone size, D gene, CDR3 protein, CDR3 DNA. The D gene is left open where the match is weak. Not every row has a clone size; where given, it reads once, few, many or a size class.

V: TRBV5-5; J: TRBJ1-4; size: -; D: TRBD1; CDR3: CASSSKSGTVVEKLFF; DNA: TGTGCCAGCAGCTCAAAATCCGGGACAGTTGTTGAAAAACTGTTTTTT
V: TRBV4-3; J: TRBJ2-7; size: -; D: TRBD1; CDR3: CASSPQTGVTYEQYF; DNA: TGCGCCAGCAGCCCTCAGACAGGGGTTACCTACGAGCAGTACTTC
V: TRBV28; J: TRBJ1-2; size: -; D: TRBD1; CDR3: CASIQRRGAGYTF; DNA: TGTGCCAGCATCCAACGCAGGGGGGCTGGCTACACCTTC
V: TRBV5-1; J: TRBJ1-3; size: -; D: -; CDR3: CASSTTPSSGNTIYF; DNA: TGCGCCAGCAGCACGACACCGAGCTCTGGAAACACCATATATTTT
V: TRBV28; J: TRBJ2-7; size: -; D: TRBD1; CDR3: CASSSAQPSGQGAIRVQYF; DNA: TGTGCCAGCAGTTCAGCCCAACCCTCAGGACAGGGGGCGATACGCGTGCAGTACTTC
V: TRBV2; J: TRBJ2-5; size: -; D: TRBD2; CDR3: CASSSSGALGTQYF; DNA: TGTGCCAGCAGTTCTAGCGGGGCCTTGGGGACCCAGTACTTC
V: TRBV4-1; J: TRBJ1-2; size: -; D: -; CDR3: CASSTGHNYGYTF; DNA: TGCGCCAGCAGCACCGGACACAACTATGGCTACACCTTC
V: TRBV6-2/TRBV6-3; J: TRBJ1-4; size: -; D: -; CDR3: CASSPGTSNEKLFF; DNA: TGTGCCAGCAGTCCCGGGACAAGTAATGAAAAACTGTTTTTT
V: TRBV7-9; J: TRBJ1-1; size: -; D: -; CDR3: CASSRRENTEAFF; DNA: TGTGCCAGCAGCCGTCGAGAGAACACTGAAGCTTTCTTT
V: TRBV4-3; J: TRBJ2-7; size: -; D: -; CDR3: CASSQHQGTPNSYEQYF; DNA: TGCGCCAGCAGCCAACACCAGGGCACACCCAACTCCTACGAGCAGTACTTC
V: TRBV6-1; J: TRBJ1-5; size: -; D: -; CDR3: CASSDIRGSNQPQHF; DNA: TGTGCCAGCAGTGATATCCGGGGGAGCAATCAGCCCCAGCATTTT
V: TRBV2; J: TRBJ1-2; size: -; D: -; CDR3: CASSGDISNYGYTF; DNA: TGTGCCAGCAGTGGGGACATCTCTAACTATGGCTACACCTTC
V: TRBV29-1; J: TRBJ2-3; size: -; D: -; CDR3: CSVGPWRARSTDTQYF; DNA: TGCAGCGTTGGGCCTTGGCGGGCCAGAAGCACAGATACGCAGTATTTT
V: TRBV11-3; J: TRBJ2-1; size: -; D: TRBD2; CDR3: CASSSLGLAGGNEQFF; DNA: TGTGCCAGCAGCTCCCTCGGACTAGCGGGAGGGAATGAGCAGTTCTTC
V: TRBV7-2; J: TRBJ2-2; size: -; D: -; CDR3: CASSLTRNSELFF; DNA: TGTGCCAGCAGCTTAACGCGGAACTCGGAGCTGTTTTTT
V: TRBV5-6; J: TRBJ1-2; size: -; D: -; CDR3: CASSLGVENGYTF; DNA: TGTGCCAGCAGCTTGGGAGTGGAGAATGGCTACACCTTC
V: TRBV19; J: TRBJ2-6; size: -; D: -; CDR3: CASSNRVSGSGANVLTF; DNA: TGTGCCAGTAGTAACCGGGTTTCGGGTTCTGGGGCCAACGTCCTGACTTTC
V: TRBV3-1/TRBV3-2; J: TRBJ2-7; size: -; D: -; CDR3: CASSQGQGTYEQYF; DNA: TGTGCCAGCAGCCAAGGGCAGGGAACCTACGAGCAGTACTTC
V: TRBV15; J: TRBJ2-1; size: -; D: -; CDR3: CATSRDRDSYNEQFF; DNA: TGTGCCACCAGCAGGGACCGGGACTCCTACAATGAGCAGTTCTTC
V: TRBV18; J: TRBJ2-5; size: -; D: TRBD1; CDR3: CASSPPVGQGARETQYF; DNA: TGTGCCAGCTCACCCCCCGTCGGACAGGGGGCCCGAGAGACCCAGTACTTC
V: TRBV7-9; J: TRBJ2-1; size: -; D: TRBD1; CDR3: CASSSDRGPYNEQFF; DNA: TGTGCCAGCAGTTCCGACAGGGGGCCCTACAATGAGCAGTTCTTC
V: TRBV5-1; J: TRBJ1-1; size: -; D: -; CDR3: CASSLEGTQIEAFF; DNA: TGCGCCAGCAGCTTGGAAGGGACACAAATTGAAGCTTTCTTT
V: TRBV27; J: TRBJ1-4; size: few; D: -; CDR3: CASSSSNEKLFF; DNA: TGTGCCAGCAGTTCCTCGAATGAAAAACTGTTTTTT
V: TRBV7-6; J: TRBJ1-3; size: few; D: TRBD1; CDR3: CASSPLGPTGANTIYF; DNA: TGTGCCAGCAGCCCCCTAGGTCCTACAGGGGCCAACACCATATATTTT
V: TRBV5-8; J: TRBJ1-5; size: -; D: TRBD1; CDR3: CASSLTGGGGNQPQHF; DNA: TGTGCCAGCAGCTTAACAGGGGGAGGAGGCAATCAGCCCCAGCATTTT
V: TRBV6-5; J: TRBJ1-1; size: -; D: -; CDR3: CASSSNAVKMNTEAFF; DNA: TGTGCCAGCAGTTCTAACGCGGTTAAGATGAACACTGAAGCTTTCTTT
V: TRBV24-1; J: TRBJ1-5; size: once; D: TRBD1; CDR3: CATRAQGISNQPQHF; DNA: TGTGCCACCAGGGCACAGGGGATTAGCAATCAGCCCCAGCATTTT
V: TRBV7-2; J: TRBJ2-7; size: -; D: TRBD1; CDR3: CASIPDRGTYEQYF; DNA: TGTGCCAGCATACCGGACAGGGGTACCTACGAGCAGTACTTC
V: TRBV5-1; J: TRBJ1-6; size: -; D: TRBD1; CDR3: CASSFGQGTPLHF; DNA: TGCGCCAGCAGCTTCGGACAGGGAACACCCCTCCACTTT
V: TRBV7-9; J: TRBJ1-3; size: -; D: -; CDR3: CASSPLGEAGNTIYF; DNA: TGTGCCAGCAGCCCCCTCGGGGAGGCTGGAAACACCATATATTTT
V: TRBV10-3; J: TRBJ2-7; size: few; D: -; CDR3: CAISESKRRQYF; DNA: TGTGCCATCAGTGAGAGCAAGCGGCGACAGTACTTC
V: TRBV21-1; J: TRBJ2-1; size: -; D: -; CDR3: CASNRGLAGCEQFF; DNA: TGTGCCAGCAACCGGGGACTAGCGGGATGTGAGCAGTTCTTC
V: TRBV6-5; J: TRBJ1-1; size: -; D: -; CDR3: CASSYRETNTEAFF; DNA: TGTGCCAGCAGCTACAGGGAGACAAACACTGAAGCTTTCTTT
V: TRBV6-2/TRBV6-3; J: TRBJ2-1; size: -; D: -; CDR3: CASSRLNNEQFF; DNA: TGTGCCAGCAGCAGACTAAACAATGAGCAGTTCTTC
V: TRBV4-3; J: TRBJ1-5; size: few; D: TRBD1; CDR3: CASSRTGGGQPQHF; DNA: TGCGCCAGCAGCCGGACAGGGGGCGGGCAGCCCCAGCATTTT
V: TRBV10-3; J: TRBJ2-1; size: -; D: TRBD1; CDR3: CAISQTDRGLTNEQFF; DNA: TGTGCCATCAGTCAGACCGACAGGGGTCTAACTAATGAGCAGTTCTTC
V: TRBV7-6; J: TRBJ2-1; size: once; D: TRBD1; CDR3: CASSLNRGLSSYNEQFF; DNA: TGTGCCAGCAGCTTGAACAGGGGCCTGAGCTCCTACAATGAGCAGTTCTTC
V: TRBV7-9; J: TRBJ1-4; size: few; D: TRBD1; CDR3: CASSSDRGSNEKLFF; DNA: TGTGCCAGCAGCTCGGACAGGGGGTCTAATGAAAAACTGTTTTTT
V: TRBV6-6; J: TRBJ2-3; size: -; D: -; CDR3: CASSKGGMGTDTQYF; DNA: TGTGCCAGCAGTAAAGGGGGAATGGGCACAGATACGCAGTATTTT
V: TRBV6-6; J: TRBJ2-4; size: once; D: -; CDR3: CASSYLGDKNIQYF; DNA: TGTGCCAGCAGTTACTTGGGAGACAAAAACATTCAGTACTTC
V: TRBV5-1; J: TRBJ2-7; size: -; D: TRBD1; CDR3: CASSLAATGGYEQYF; DNA: TGCGCCAGCAGCTTGGCGGCGACAGGGGGCTACGAGCAGTACTTC
V: TRBV5-6; J: TRBJ2-4; size: -; D: -; CDR3: CASSLGGPAKNIQYF; DNA: TGTGCCAGCAGCTTGGGGGGGCCAGCCAAAAACATTCAGTACTTC